Listed here are 21 T cell receptor beta chains from one sample, sequenced in a study of blood T cell repertoires in COVID-19. Assay: immunoSEQ multiplex PCR; the TCRdb copy retains only in-frame clones and omits some. The table lists about 190,000 clones, about nine tenths of them singletons. Sequencing was performed on peripheral blood. These receptors were obtained from a man younger than 45 with acute or convalescent COVID-19.

This chain connects TRBV3-1 (or the pseudogene TRBV3-2) to TRBJ2-7; D is possibly TRBD2 (5 bases). Per germline, CDR1 LGHDT and CDR2 YNNKEL (reference sequence). This CDR3 contains 14 residues. With 6 bases removed from V and 6 bases from J, the gap between germline ends came to 18 bases. DNA of the CDR3: TGTGCCAGCAGAACGAGGATAGAGGGCGGCGAGCAGTACTTC. Protein: CASRTRIEGGEQYF.

The J gene is TRBJ1-1, the V gene TRBV6-5, with D possibly matching TRBD1 (5 bases). The V gene lost 6 bases and the J gene lost 1 base, with 12 bases spanning the gap. The CDR3 has 14 residues. Per germline, CDR1 MNHEY and CDR2 SVGAGI. In DNA, the CDR3 is TGTGCCAGCAGAGCCAGGGTCTGGAACACTGAAGCTTTCTTT. Translated, it gives CASRARVWNTEAFF.

This chain joins TRBV12-2 and TRBJ2-7; the table's D call, TRBD1, has no DNA check behind it. TRBV12-2 is assigned pseudogene status. The CDR3 has 12 residues. CDR3 region: CALTLDRDEQYF. The CDR3 DNA is TGTGCACTGACGTTGGACAGGGACGAGCAGTACTTC.

Only one count was recorded for this clone. Here the CDR3 reads CASSQATIAGELFF. In DNA form, the CDR3 reads TGCGCCAGCAGCCAAGCCACGATAGCCGGGGAGCTGTTTTTT. The chain joins TRBV4-1 to TRBJ2-2; D unclear. CDR3 length equals 14 residues. CDR1 is MGHRA, CDR2 YSYEKL, per germline. V lost 1 base to trimming and J lost 6 bases, with 9 bases between them.

The J gene is TRBJ1-1, the V gene TRBV5-6, with 8 positions matching TRBD1. The CDR3 extends over 15 amino acids. Germline V gene data show CDR1 as SGHDT and CDR2 as YYEEEE. Trimming took 5 bases from V and 5 from J; bases not matched to a gene: 11. The CDR3 coding sequence is TGTGCCAGCAGTCGTCGACGGACAGGGCGGACTGAAGCTTTCTTT. Its translation: CASSRRRTGRTEAFF.

J is TRBJ1-6 and V is TRBV3-1 (or the pseudogene TRBV3-2); D remains ambiguous. This CDR3 is 14 amino acids long. V lost 8 bases, J lost 5 bases, and 13 bases lay in between. CDR1 is LGHDT, CDR2 YNNKEL, per germline (reference sequence). CDR3 sequence (DNA): TGTGCCAGCGCTAAAAAGGGAGATAATTCACCCCTCCACTTT. It encodes CASAKKGDNSPLHF.

J is TRBJ2-2 and V is TRBV7-9; 9 nucleotides line up with TRBD1. The CDR3 has 17 amino acids. V lost 4 bases to trimming and J lost 1 base; unmatched junction nucleotides: 7. Germline CDR1 reads SEHNR; CDR2 reads FQNEAQ (reference sequence). The CDR3 DNA is TGTGCCAGCAGCTCGGCGGCGGGACAGGGGAACACCGGGGAGCTGTTTTTT. Translated, it gives CASSSAAGQGNTGELFF.

V is TRBV6-5 and J is TRBJ2-2; 8 nucleotides agree with TRBD2. The V gene end was trimmed by 6 bases and the J gene end by 5 bases; junction bases not matched to a gene: 8. This CDR3 has 15 residues. Germline lookup yields CDR1 MNHEY and CDR2 SVGAGI. The CDR3 DNA sequence: TGTGCCAGCAGCGAGCGGGGGAAGAGGACCGGGGAGCTGTTTTTT. Protein product: CASSERGKRTGELFF.

The chain recombines TRBV6-5 with TRBJ2-7, with a tentative D call TRBD1 (6 bases). V was shortened by 7 bases and J by 5 bases, with 12 bases between the two germline ends. Germline CDR1 reads MNHEY; CDR2 reads SVGAGI. This CDR3 has 12 amino acids. Here the CDR3 DNA reads TGTGCCAGCATACTCCACAGGGACGAGCAGTACTTC. It specifies CASILHRDEQYF.

The V call is TRBV30, the J call TRBJ1-5; D is unresolved. Germline CDR1 reads GTSNPN; CDR2 reads SVGIG (reference sequence). CDR3 size: 13 residues. Deletions cut 1 base from V and 5 bases from J, with 9 bases between. CDR3 DNA: TGTGCCTGGAGTGGTGGTAGAGATCAGCCCCAGCATTTT. It translates to CAWSGGRDQPQHF.

The chain joins TRBV5-5 to TRBJ2-7; tentative D call: TRBD1 (6 bases). Looked up from germline, CDR1 is SGHKS and CDR2 is YYEKEE (reference sequence). This CDR3 has 15 residues. Trimming pared 3 bases from V and 0 bases from J, leaving 13 bases between. Here the CDR3 reads CASSYGQISSYEQYF. CDR3 nucleotides: TGTGCCAGCAGCTACGGACAGATTAGCTCCTACGAGCAGTACTTC.

J is TRBJ2-1 and V is TRBV7-3, with D possibly matching TRBD2 (5 bases). Trimming took off 5 bases at V and 0 bases at J, with 14 bases between the two ends. CDR1 is SGHTA, CDR2 FQGTGA, per germline. There are 16 residues in the CDR3. The CDR3 region is CASSPERLSSYNEQFF. The CDR3 DNA follows: TGTGCCAGCAGCCCAGAGCGGCTAAGCTCCTACAATGAGCAGTTCTTC. The complete variable domain, with remaining parts taken from reference TRBV7-3 and TRBJ2-1, reads GAGVSQTPSNKVTEKGKYVELRCDPISGHTALYWYRQSLGQGPEFLIYFQGTGAADDSGLPNDRFFAVRPEGSVSTLKIQRTERGDSAVYLCASSPERLSSYNEQFFGPGTRLTVL.

V gene TRBV19 combines with J gene TRBJ2-3, with D maybe TRBD2 (5 bases). Looked up from germline, CDR1 is LNHDA and CDR2 is SQIVND (reference sequence). This CDR3 is built from 14 residues. Trimming pared 4 bases from V and 3 bases from J, leaving 11 bases between. CDR3 DNA: TGTGCCAGTAGTACCGGTGGAGGTACAGATACGCAGTATTTT. It encodes CASSTGGGTDTQYF. The entire variable domain, with the rest obtained from reference TRBV19 and TRBJ2-3, is as follows: DGGITQSPKYLFRKEGQNVTLSCEQNLNHDAMYWYRQDPGQGLRLIYYSQIVNDFQKGDIAEGYSVSREKKESFPLTVTSAQKNPTAFYLCASSTGGGTDTQYFGPGTRLTVL.

V is TRBV11-2 and J is TRBJ1-5; D ambiguous. The CDR3 is 13 residues long. V was trimmed by 4 bases and J by 1 base, leaving 5 bases between them. CDR1 and CDR2 from the germline V gene are SGHAT and FQNNGV. CDR3 residues: CASSSQSNQPQHF. The CDR3 DNA is TGTGCCAGCAGCTCCCAGAGCAATCAGCCCCAGCATTTT.

The chain has TRBV5-1 and TRBJ1-2; D unclear. Germline CDR1 is SGHRS and CDR2 is YFSETQ. The CDR3 runs to 13 residues. The germline V and J ends were trimmed by 6 bases and 1 base, with 10 bases remaining between them. Written as DNA, the CDR3 is TGCGCCAGCACAGACACTGTTAACTATGGCTACACCTTC. It yields the protein CASTDTVNYGYTF. Full variable domain (missing parts from reference TRBV5-1 and TRBJ1-2): KAGVTQTPRYLIKTRGQQVTLSCSPISGHRSVSWYQQTPGQGLQFLFEYFSETQRNKGNFPGRFSGRQFSNSRSEMNVSTLELGDSALYLCASTDTVNYGYTFGSGTRLTVV.

V is TRBV28 and J is TRBJ2-7; D is possibly TRBD1 (6 bases). The CDR3 totals 16 residues. The V gene's germline CDR1 is MDHEN and CDR2 SYDVKM. V gave up 6 bases and J gave up 5 bases, with 23 bases separating them. DNA for the CDR3: TGTGCCAGCAGGGGCAGTCAGGGGAGTTTCAATCACGAGCAGTACTTC. It codes for CASRGSQGSFNHEQYF.

This chain joins TRBV9 and TRBJ2-3; 11 bases map to TRBD2. The V segment lost 4 bases and the J segment 6 bases; nucleotides outside the gene matches: 13. The length of the CDR3 is 17 residues. Germline V lookup: CDR1 SGDLS, CDR2 YYNGEE. The CDR3 spells CASSPEASGRPWDTQYF. CDR3 DNA: TGTGCCAGCAGCCCCGAGGCTAGCGGGAGGCCGTGGGATACGCAGTATTTT.

The chain carries TRBV6-5 and TRBJ1-2; 7 bases match TRBD1. The V and J ends lost 0 bases and 2 bases, in that order; junction bases with no gene match: 3. The CDR3 extends over 15 amino acids. Germline CDR1 is MNHEY and CDR2 is SVGAGI. Here the CDR3 reads CASSYSPTGNYGYTF. In DNA form, the CDR3 reads TGTGCCAGCAGTTACTCGCCGACAGGGAACTATGGCTACACCTTC.

The J gene is TRBJ2-7, the V gene TRBV25-1; D might be TRBD1 (5 bases). The V end lost 5 bases, the J end lost 4 bases, and 6 bases lay between the germline ends. The CDR3 sequence is 11 residues long. The V gene's germline CDR1 is MGHDK and CDR2 SYGVNS. CDR3 coding DNA: TGTGCCAGCAGTCCAGGGTACGAGCAGTACTTC. This encodes CASSPGYEQYF.

The chain links TRBV5-1 to TRBJ2-1; 10 nucleotides align to TRBD2. CDR3 length: 16 residues. CDR1 SGHRS and CDR2 YFSETQ come from the germline V gene. V dropped 7 bases and J dropped 10; count of bases not matched to a gene: 17. The CDR3, as DNA: TGCGCCAGCGGTTCCGGGACTAGCGAACGAAGTTGGGAGCAGTTCTTC. Translation gives CASGSGTSERSWEQFF.

This clone was observed a handful of times. The gene calls are TRBV19 and TRBJ1-1, with D tentatively TRBD1 (6 bases). V lost 5 bases to trimming and J lost 2 bases, with 15 bases between them. The CDR3 is 15 residues long. Germline V lookup: CDR1 LNHDA, CDR2 SQIVND (reference sequence). CDR3 region: CASSPRAGDNTEAFF. CDR3 bases: TGTGCCAGTAGTCCCCGGGCAGGGGATAACACTGAAGCTTTCTTT.